A single sample is the source of the 17 T cell receptor beta chains below, sequenced in a study of breast tumors, draining lymph nodes, adjacent tissues. Axillary draining lymph nodes of breast cancer patients supplied the node samples. TCRdb ran MiXCR on the multiplex PCR reads and lists one entry per CDR3 protein. The sample holds roughly 120,000 distinct CDR3 sequences, 15% to 20% seen once. The sequencing input was axillary lymph node tissue. Every receptor here comes from a female donor with breast cancer. Some clones in this sample may be carry-over from other donors' samples.

As to this clonotype: Possible read error: a much larger clone is one base away. This likely comes from a read error, as the CDR3 has no conserved phenylalanine or tryptophan at its end. This sequence joins TRBV6-7 and TRBJ1-2; 9 positions match TRBD1. TRBV6-7 is identified as an open reading frame with a role that is uncertain. CDR3 length equals 19 residues. Losses at the gene ends were 2 bases for V and 7 bases for J; bases not matched to a gene: 20. CDR3 amino acids: CASSYHMGRLPGQGCGYTL. The CDR3 DNA reads TGTGCCAGCAGTTACCATATGGGCCGATTGCCGGGACAGGGATGTGGCTACACCCTC.

The sample holds many counts of this clonotype. This chain links TRBV6-5 with TRBJ2-7, with 15 bases aligning to TRBD2. Germline CDR1 is MNHEY and CDR2 is SVGAGI. The V segment lost 5 bases and the J segment 0 bases; nucleotides outside the gene matches: 8. This CDR3 comprises 18 residues. This CDR3 reads CASSRHGLAGGSSYEQYF. The CDR3 nucleotides are TGTGCCAGCAGTCGACATGGACTAGCGGGGGGGAGCTCCTACGAGCAGTACTTC.

Note on this clonotype: This could be a read error, since a much larger clone is one nucleotide away. The rearrangement joins TRBV28 to TRBJ1-2, with D possibly being TRBD1 (5 bases). The CDR3 consists of 13 residues. Germline V gene lookup returns CDR1 MDHEN and CDR2 SYDVKM. CDR3 bases: TGTGACAGCAGTCCCTCGGGGACCGTCGGACACACCTTC. The encoded protein is CDSSPSGTVGHTF.

Many counts were recorded for this clonotype. V and J are TRBV19 and TRBJ2-5; TRBD1 or TRBD2 may be the D gene (5 bases each). The CDR3 has 16 residues. Germline CDR1 is LNHDA and CDR2 is SQIVND (reference sequence). Trimming removed 3 bases at V and 1 base at J, with 15 bases between. CDR3 DNA sequence: TGTGCCAGTAGTATTAAAGGGACGAGGTTCCAAGAGACCCAGTACTTC. Its protein is CASSIKGTRFQETQYF.

Regarding this clonotype: One end of the junction does not line up with germline, which may come from a read error. This chain joins TRBV6-5 and TRBJ1-4; D call uncertain. The CDR3 covers 15 residues. The germline V gene encodes CDR1 MNHEY and CDR2 SVGAGI. The CDR3 loop is CASSYSSGLNEKPFF. The DNA for the CDR3 is TGTGCCAGCAGTTACTCGAGTGGATTAAATGAAAAACCGTTTTTT.

This clonotype was detected a few times. This chain joins TRBV7-2 and TRBJ1-5; no clear D gene. CDR1 is SGHTA and CDR2 is FQGNSA in the germline V gene. There are 15 residues in the CDR3. V was cut by 1 base and J by 0 bases, with 7 bases left in between. This CDR3 reads CASSLEQLSNQPQHF. CDR3 DNA: TGTGCCAGCAGCTTAGAACAACTTAGCAATCAGCCCCAGCATTTT.

This clonotype appeared many times. This sequence joins TRBV6-5 and TRBJ1-2, with TRBD1 identical over 7 bases. From germline, CDR1 is MNHEY and CDR2 SVGAGI. This CDR3 has 13 residues. The ends lost 5 bases at V and 4 bases at J; junction bases unmatched: 4. Here the CDR3 reads CASSPQGVYGYTF. The DNA for the CDR3 is TGTGCCAGCAGTCCTCAGGGGGTCTATGGCTACACCTTC.

At least ten counts were recorded for this clonotype. The V and J genes are TRBV6-5 and TRBJ1-6; D gene unclear. Germline CDR1 reads MNHEY; CDR2 reads SVGAGI. CDR3 length: 13 residues. With 0 bases removed from V and 13 bases from J, the gap between germline ends came to 10 bases. The DNA of the CDR3 is TGTGCCAGCAGTTACTCTGGGGATCTTCCCCTCCACTTT. This encodes CASSYSGDLPLHF.

This clonotype was detected many times. The CDR3 here is CSASPIRRETYNEQFF. In nucleotides, the CDR3 is TGCAGTGCTTCGCCCATTCGGAGGGAAACCTACAATGAGCAGTTCTTC. This chain uses TRBV20-1 with TRBJ2-1; weak D call: TRBD2 (6 bases). CDR3 length: 16 amino acids. The germline V gene encodes CDR1 DFQATT and CDR2 SNEGSKA (reference sequence). Deletions cut 5 bases from V and 2 bases from J, with 19 bases between.

The chain joins TRBV6-4 to TRBJ1-5; tentative D call: TRBD1 (5 bases). This CDR3 contains 14 residues. The V and J ends lost 8 bases and 6 bases respectively, with 17 bases between them. Germline CDR1 is MRHNA and CDR2 is SNTAGT. DNA for the CDR3: TGTGCCAGCGGTCTCAGGGAGAGGGGTCAGCCCCAGCATTTT. This translates into CASGLRERGQPQHF.

For this clonotype: Being one base from a much bigger clone, this may be a read error. The rearrangement links TRBV6-4 to TRBJ2-3; TRBD2 might be the D (6 bases). This CDR3 is built from 15 residues. The germline gives CDR1 MRHNA, CDR2 SNTAGT. The CDR3: CASGDGASGTDTQYF. The CDR3 DNA reads TGTGCCAGCGGTGACGGGGCTAGCGGCACAGATACGCAGTATTTT.

This clonotype was observed many times. The rearrangement joins TRBV20-1 to TRBJ2-1; 14 bases align to TRBD2. With V trimmed by 6 bases and J by 3 bases, 4 bases remained unmatched. CDR1 is DFQATT and CDR2 is SNEGSKA in the germline V gene (reference sequence). The CDR3 is made up of 15 amino acids. The CDR3 DNA is TGCAGTGCGCGGGGACTAGCGGGAGACTACAATGAGCAGTTCTTC. It encodes CSARGLAGDYNEQFF.

This clonotype appeared many times. The chain links TRBV7-8 to TRBJ2-7; TRBD2 is a possible D gene (5 bases). V was pared by 5 bases and J by 2 bases, with 16 bases between. This CDR3 contains 15 residues. The germline V gene encodes CDR1 SGHVS and CDR2 FQNEAQ. CDR3 sequence: CASSLKVGETYEQYF. The CDR3 DNA reads TGTGCCAGCAGCCTAAAGGTCGGGGAGACCTACGAGCAGTACTTC.

This clonotype was counted ten times or more. This sequence joins TRBV29-1 and TRBJ1-5; D may be TRBD1 (5 bases). Germline V gene lookup returns CDR1 SQVTM and CDR2 ANQGSEA. The CDR3 is 15 residues long. Trimming removed 4 bases at V and 0 bases at J, with 13 bases between. CDR3 DNA: TGCAGCGTTGGGAACCAGGGAGGTAGCAATCAGCCCCAGCATTTT. Residues: CSVGNQGGSNQPQHF.

This clonotype was counted many times. This sequence joins TRBV24-1 and TRBJ2-1; D is ambiguous. V was cut by 4 bases and J by 8 bases, with 17 bases left in between. Germline CDR1 is KGHDR and CDR2 is SFDVKD. CDR3 length: 15 amino acids. The DNA of the CDR3 is TGTGCCACCAGTGACCCGAGATCGACATTTCATGAGCAGTTCTTC. Protein sequence: CATSDPRSTFHEQFF.

This clonotype was detected ten times or more. The chain joins TRBV7-2 to TRBJ2-3; possible D gene TRBD1, 6 bases. CDR1 and CDR2 from the germline V gene are SGHTA and FQGNSA. This CDR3 has 17 amino acids. Trimming left V 5 bases short and J 0 bases short, with 18 bases between. The CDR3 DNA reads as TGTGCCAGCAGCCGCCCCCACGTTGGGGGCAGCACAGATACGCAGTATTTT. This sequence encodes CASSRPHVGGSTDTQYF.

This clonotype was recorded many times. The chain couples TRBV20-1 to TRBJ2-7; 7 nucleotides align to TRBD2. The CDR3 spans 13 residues. J was trimmed by 4 bases and V by 5 bases; bases with no gene match: 8. The germline V gene encodes CDR1 DFQATT and CDR2 SNEGSKA (reference sequence). CDR3 DNA sequence: TGCAGTGCTTCTCAGGCTAGCGGATACGAGCAGTACTTC. Its translation is CSASQASGYEQYF.